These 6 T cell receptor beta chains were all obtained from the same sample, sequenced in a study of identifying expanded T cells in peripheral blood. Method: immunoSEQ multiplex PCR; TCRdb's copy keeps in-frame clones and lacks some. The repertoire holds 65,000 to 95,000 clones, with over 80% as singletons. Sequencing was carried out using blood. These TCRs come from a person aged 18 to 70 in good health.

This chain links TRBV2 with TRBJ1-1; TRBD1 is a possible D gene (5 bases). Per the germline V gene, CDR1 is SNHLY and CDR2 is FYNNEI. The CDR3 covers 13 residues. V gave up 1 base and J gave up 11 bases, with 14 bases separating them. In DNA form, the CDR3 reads TGTGCCAGCAGTGAAGTGCCGGGACGCATCGCTTTCTTT. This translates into CASSEVPGRIAFF.

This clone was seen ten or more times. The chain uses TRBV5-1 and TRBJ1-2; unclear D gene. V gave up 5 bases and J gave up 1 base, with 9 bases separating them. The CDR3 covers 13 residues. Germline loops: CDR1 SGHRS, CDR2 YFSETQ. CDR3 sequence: CASRPPSNYGYTF. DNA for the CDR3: TGCGCCAGCAGGCCCCCAAGTAACTATGGCTACACCTTC. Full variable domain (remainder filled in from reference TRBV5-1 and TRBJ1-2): KAGVTQTPRYLIKTRGQQVTLSCSPISGHRSVSWYQQTPGQGLQFLFEYFSETQRNKGNFPGRFSGRQFSNSRSEMNVSTLELGDSALYLCASRPPSNYGYTFGSGTRLTVV.

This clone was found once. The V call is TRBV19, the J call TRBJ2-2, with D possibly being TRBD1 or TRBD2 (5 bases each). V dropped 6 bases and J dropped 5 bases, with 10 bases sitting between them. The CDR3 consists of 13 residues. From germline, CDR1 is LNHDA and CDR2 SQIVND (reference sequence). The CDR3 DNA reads TGTGCCAGTAGATGGGGACCGACCGGGGAGCTGTTTTTT. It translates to CASRWGPTGELFF.

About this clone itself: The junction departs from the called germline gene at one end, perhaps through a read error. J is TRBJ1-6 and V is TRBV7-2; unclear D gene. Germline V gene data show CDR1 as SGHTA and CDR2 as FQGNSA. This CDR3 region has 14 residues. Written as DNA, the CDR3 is TGTGCCAGCAGCATGCAGTCCTTTAATTCACCCCTCCACTTT. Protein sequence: CASSMQSFNSPLHF.

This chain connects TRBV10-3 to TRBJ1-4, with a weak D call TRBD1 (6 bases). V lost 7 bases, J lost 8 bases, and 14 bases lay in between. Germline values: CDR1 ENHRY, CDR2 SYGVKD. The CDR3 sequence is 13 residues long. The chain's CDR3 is CAIKGGSGEKLFF. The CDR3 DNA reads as TGTGCCATCAAGGGGGGCTCGGGCGAAAAACTGTTTTTT.

The CDR3 spells CASSPRGSYEQYF. DNA for the CDR3: TGTGCCAGCAGCCCCCGGGGCTCCTACGAGCAGTACTTC. V gene TRBV7-8 combines with J gene TRBJ2-7; weak D call: TRBD2 (5 bases). The V and J ends lost 5 bases and 0 bases respectively, with 8 bases between them. The CDR3 has 13 residues. Germline CDR1 reads SGHVS; CDR2 reads FQNEAQ. The whole variable domain, remainder taken from reference TRBV7-8 and TRBJ2-7, is GAGVSQSPRYKVAKRGQDVALRCDPISGHVSLFWYQQALGQGPEFLTYFQNEAQLDKSGLPSDRFFAERPEGSVSTLKIQRTQQEDSAVYLCASSPRGSYEQYFGPGTRLTVT.